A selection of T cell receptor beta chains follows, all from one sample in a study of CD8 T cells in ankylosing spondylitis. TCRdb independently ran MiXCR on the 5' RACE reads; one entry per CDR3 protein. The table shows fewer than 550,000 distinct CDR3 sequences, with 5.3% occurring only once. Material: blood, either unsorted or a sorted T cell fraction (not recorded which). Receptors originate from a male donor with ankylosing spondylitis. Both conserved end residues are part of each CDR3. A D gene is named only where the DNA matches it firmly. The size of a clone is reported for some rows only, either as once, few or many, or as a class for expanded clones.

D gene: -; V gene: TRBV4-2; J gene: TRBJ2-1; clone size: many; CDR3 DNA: TGTGCCAGCAGCACCGAGACACCCGAGCAGTTCTTC; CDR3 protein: CASSTETPEQFF
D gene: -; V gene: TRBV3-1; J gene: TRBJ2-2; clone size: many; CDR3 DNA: TGTGCCAGCAGCCAAGACCCGGGGGGCGTGACCGGGGAGCTGTTTTTT; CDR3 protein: CASSQDPGGVTGELFF
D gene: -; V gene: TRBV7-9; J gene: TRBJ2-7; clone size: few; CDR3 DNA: TGTGCCAGCAGGCCGGCAGGGGACGAGCAGTACTTC; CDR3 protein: CASRPAGDEQYF
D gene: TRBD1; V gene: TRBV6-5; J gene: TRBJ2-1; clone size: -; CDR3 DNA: TGTGCCAGCAGTTACGTGGGACAGGGGGGCAATGAGCAGTTCTTC; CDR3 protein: CASSYVGQGGNEQFF
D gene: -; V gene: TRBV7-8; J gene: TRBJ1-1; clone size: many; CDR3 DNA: TGTGCCAGCAGCTTAGGACCCAGACAGACAGCTTTCTTT; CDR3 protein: CASSLGPRQTAFF
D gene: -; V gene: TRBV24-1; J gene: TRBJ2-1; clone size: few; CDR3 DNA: TGTGCCACCAGTGATGGTAAGGGACCGATGGAGCAGTTCTTC; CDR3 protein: CATSDGKGPMEQFF
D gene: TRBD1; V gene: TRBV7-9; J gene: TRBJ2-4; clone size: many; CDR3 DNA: TGTGCCAGCAGCGGGACAGGGAACATTCAGTACTTC; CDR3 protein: CASSGTGNIQYF
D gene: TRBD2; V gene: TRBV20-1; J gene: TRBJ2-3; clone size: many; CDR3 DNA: TGCAGTGCTCGGCGGGGGACTAGAAGAACAGATACGCAGTATTTT; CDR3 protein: CSARRGTRRTDTQYF
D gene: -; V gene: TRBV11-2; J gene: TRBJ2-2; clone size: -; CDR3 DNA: TGTGCCAGCAGCGTTAGCAGGGCGAACACCGGGGAGCTGTTTTTT; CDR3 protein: CASSVSRANTGELFF
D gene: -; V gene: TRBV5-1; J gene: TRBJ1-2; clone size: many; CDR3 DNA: TGCGCCAGCAGCTTGGAGCACAACTATGGCTACACCTTC; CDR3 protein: CASSLEHNYGYTF
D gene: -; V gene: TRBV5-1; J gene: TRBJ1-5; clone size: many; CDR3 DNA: TGCGCCAGCAGCTTGCTCGGCGATAGCAATCAGCCCCAGCATTTT; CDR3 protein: CASSLLGDSNQPQHF
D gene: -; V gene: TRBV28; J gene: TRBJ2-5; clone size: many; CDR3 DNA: TGTGCCAGCAGTGGGTCTGGGGGGACTTTACAAGAGACCCAGTACTTC; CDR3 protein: CASSGSGGTLQETQYF